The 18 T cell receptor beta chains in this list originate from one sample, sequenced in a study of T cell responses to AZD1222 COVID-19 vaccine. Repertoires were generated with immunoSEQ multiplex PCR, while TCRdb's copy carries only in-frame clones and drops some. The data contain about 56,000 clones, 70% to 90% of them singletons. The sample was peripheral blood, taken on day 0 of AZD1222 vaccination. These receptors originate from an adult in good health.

This CDR3 is CASSPSRDSNQPQHF. The CDR3 DNA is TGTGCCAGCAGTCCCTCCCGGGACAGCAATCAGCCCCAGCATTTT. The J gene is TRBJ1-5, the V gene TRBV27, with D tentatively TRBD1 (5 bases). The CDR3 loop spans 15 amino acids. Germline values: CDR1 MNHEY, CDR2 SMNVEV (reference sequence). V was pared by 5 bases and J by 1 base, with 12 bases between.

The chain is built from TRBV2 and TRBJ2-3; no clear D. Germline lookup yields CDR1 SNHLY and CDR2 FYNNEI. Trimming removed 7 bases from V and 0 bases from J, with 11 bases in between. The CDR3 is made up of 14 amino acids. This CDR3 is CASKAHVSTDTQYF. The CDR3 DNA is TGTGCCAGCAAGGCACACGTTAGCACAGATACGCAGTATTTT.

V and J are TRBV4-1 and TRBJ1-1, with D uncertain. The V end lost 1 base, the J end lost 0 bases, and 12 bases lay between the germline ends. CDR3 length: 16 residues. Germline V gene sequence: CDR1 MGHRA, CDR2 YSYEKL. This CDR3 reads CASSQGRRTVNTEAFF. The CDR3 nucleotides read TGCGCCAGCAGCCAAGGGCGGAGGACCGTGAACACTGAAGCTTTCTTT.

The CDR3 sequence is CASSIGKGSSYTF. CDR3 DNA: TGTGCCAGTAGTATCGGAAAGGGGTCTAGCTACACCTTC. The chain combines TRBV19 with TRBJ1-2; D is possibly TRBD1 (5 bases). V was cut by 3 bases and J by 9 bases, with 14 bases left in between. Germline V gives CDR1 LNHDA, CDR2 SQIVND (reference sequence). The CDR3 runs 13 residues.

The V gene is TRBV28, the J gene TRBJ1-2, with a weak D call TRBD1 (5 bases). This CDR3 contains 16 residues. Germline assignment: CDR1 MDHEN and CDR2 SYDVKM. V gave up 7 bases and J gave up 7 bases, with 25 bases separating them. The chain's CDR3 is CASNFQTGHRLGGYTF. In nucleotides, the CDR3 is TGTGCCAGCAATTTTCAGACCGGACACCGCCTCGGTGGCTACACCTTC.

CDR3 sequence (DNA): TGTGCCAGCAGCGGCCGGGACAGGGGCGCTGAAGCTTTCTTT. This encodes CASSGRDRGAEAFF. The rearrangement links TRBV9 to TRBJ1-1; 10 nucleotides agree with TRBD1. Germline assignment: CDR1 SGDLS and CDR2 YYNGEE. V lost 3 bases, J lost 6 bases, and 5 bases stayed unmatched. The CDR3 spans 14 residues. Combining the CDR3 with reference TRBV9 and TRBJ1-1 gives the whole variable domain DSGVTQTPKHLITATGQRVTLRCSPRSGDLSVYWYQQSLDQGLQFLIQYYNGEERAKGNILERFSAQQFPDLHSELNLSSLELGDSALYFCASSGRDRGAEAFFGQGTRLTVV.

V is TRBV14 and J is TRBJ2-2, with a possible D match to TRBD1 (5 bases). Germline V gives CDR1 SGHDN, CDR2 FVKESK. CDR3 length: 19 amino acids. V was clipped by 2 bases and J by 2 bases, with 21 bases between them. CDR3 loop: CASSQSCDSVAPNTGELFF. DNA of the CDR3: TGTGCCAGCAGCCAATCTTGCGACAGTGTTGCTCCTAACACCGGGGAGCTGTTTTTT.

CDR3 sequence reads: CASSPRTLLNEKLFF. The CDR3 coding sequence is TGTGCCAGCAGCCCCCGTACACTCTTGAATGAAAAACTGTTTTTT. The chain uses TRBV3-1 (or the pseudogene TRBV3-2) and TRBJ1-4; D remains ambiguous. CDR3 length equals 15 residues. Trimming shortened V by 4 bases and J by 5 bases, and 14 bases separated the two germline ends. The V gene's germline CDR1 is LGHDT and CDR2 YNNKEL (reference sequence).

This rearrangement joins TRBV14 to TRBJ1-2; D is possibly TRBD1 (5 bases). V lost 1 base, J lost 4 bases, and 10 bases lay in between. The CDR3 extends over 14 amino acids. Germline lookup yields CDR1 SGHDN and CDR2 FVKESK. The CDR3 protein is CASSQVGTPYGYTF. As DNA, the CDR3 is TGTGCCAGCAGCCAAGTGGGGACCCCCTATGGCTACACCTTC.

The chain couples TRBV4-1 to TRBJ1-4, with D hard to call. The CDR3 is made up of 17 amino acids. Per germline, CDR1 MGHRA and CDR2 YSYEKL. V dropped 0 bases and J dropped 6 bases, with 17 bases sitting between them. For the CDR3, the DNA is TGCGCCAGCAGCCAAGATGGAGGAGGGTTCGACCATGAAAAACTGTTTTTT. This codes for CASSQDGGGFDHEKLFF.

CDR3 in amino acids: CASSLWGSGELFF. CDR3 nucleotide sequence: TGTGCCAGCAGTTTATGGGGCAGCGGGGAGCTGTTTTTT. The chain has TRBV27 and TRBJ2-2; tentative D call: TRBD1 (5 bases). V gave up 1 base and J gave up 7 bases, with 7 bases separating them. This CDR3 spans 13 amino acids. CDR1 and CDR2 from the germline V gene are MNHEY and SMNVEV (reference sequence).

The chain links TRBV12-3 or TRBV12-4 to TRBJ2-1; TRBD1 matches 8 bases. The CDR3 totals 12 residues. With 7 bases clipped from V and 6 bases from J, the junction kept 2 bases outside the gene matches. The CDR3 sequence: CASNQGANEQFF. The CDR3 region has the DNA TGTGCCAGCAACCAGGGGGCCAATGAGCAGTTCTTC.

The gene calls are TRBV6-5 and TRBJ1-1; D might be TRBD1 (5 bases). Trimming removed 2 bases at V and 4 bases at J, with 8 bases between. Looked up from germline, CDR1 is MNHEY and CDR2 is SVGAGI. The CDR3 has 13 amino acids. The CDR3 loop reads CASSYTDSTEAFF. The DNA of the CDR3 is TGTGCCAGCAGTTACACAGACAGCACTGAAGCTTTCTTT.

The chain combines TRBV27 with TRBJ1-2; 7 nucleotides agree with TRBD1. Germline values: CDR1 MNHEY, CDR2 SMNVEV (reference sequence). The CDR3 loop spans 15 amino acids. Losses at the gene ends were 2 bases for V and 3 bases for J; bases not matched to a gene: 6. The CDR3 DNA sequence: TGTGCCAGCAGTTTACGACAGGGTATTGACTATGGCTACACCTTC. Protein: CASSLRQGIDYGYTF.

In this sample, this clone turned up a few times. CDR3 nucleotides: TGTGCCAGCAGCTTATCGGACAATGAGCAGTTCTTC. Translation: CASSLSDNEQFF. V and J are TRBV7-3 and TRBJ2-1; no clear D gene. Trimming took off 2 bases at V and 5 bases at J, with 4 bases between the two ends. The V gene's germline CDR1 is SGHTA and CDR2 FQGTGA. There are 12 residues in the CDR3. The variable domain in full, with the rest retrieved from reference TRBV7-3 and TRBJ2-1, is GAGVSQTPSNKVTEKGKYVELRCDPISGHTALYWYRQSLGQGPEFLIYFQGTGAADDSGLPNDRFFAVRPEGSVSTLKIQRTERGDSAVYLCASSLSDNEQFFGPGTRLTVL.

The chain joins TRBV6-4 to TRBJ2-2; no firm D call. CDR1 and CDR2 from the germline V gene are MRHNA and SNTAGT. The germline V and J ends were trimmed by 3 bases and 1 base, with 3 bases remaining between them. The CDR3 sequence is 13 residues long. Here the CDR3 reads CASSEGNTGELFF. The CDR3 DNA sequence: TGTGCCAGCAGTGAGGGGAACACCGGGGAGCTGTTTTTT.

For the CDR3, the DNA is TGTGCCAGCGGGGGGGGAGATACGCAGTATTTT. This codes for CASGGGDTQYF. The chain joins TRBV2 to TRBJ2-3; 7 bases are shared with TRBD2. Per the germline V gene, CDR1 is SNHLY and CDR2 is FYNNEI. The trim removed 8 bases at V and 5 bases at J, leaving 1 base unmatched. The CDR3 has 11 residues.

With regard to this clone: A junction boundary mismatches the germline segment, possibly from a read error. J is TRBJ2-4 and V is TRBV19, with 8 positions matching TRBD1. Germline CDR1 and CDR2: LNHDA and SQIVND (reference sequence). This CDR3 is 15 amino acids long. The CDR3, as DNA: TGTGCCAGTAGTACTGGGACAGGAATTAAAAGCATTCAGTACTTC. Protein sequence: CASSTGTGIKSIQYF. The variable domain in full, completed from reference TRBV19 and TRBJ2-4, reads DGGITQSPKYLFRKEGQNVTLSCEQNLNHDAMYWYRQDPGQGLRLIYYSQIVNDFQKGDIAEGYSVSREKKESFPLTVTSAQKNPTAFYLCASSTGTGIKSIQYFGAGTRLSVL.